This is a list of T cell receptor beta chains from one sample in a study of blood T cell repertoires in COVID-19. Profiled with immunoSEQ multiplex PCR; TCRdb holds only in-frame clones, not every one. The data show 110,000 to 150,000 clones, around 90% seen once. The sample comprised peripheral blood. Receptors were obtained from a human donor in a cohort sampled during active COVID-19. CDR3s include the opening cysteine and the closing phenylalanine or tryptophan. D genes are given only for firm matches. Rows give clone size only sometimes, using once, few, many, or a class for an expanded clone.

TRBV5-4	TRBJ2-7	16	TRBD2	NA	TGTGCCAGCAGCTTGGGGACTAGCGGGGGGGCCGTGGAGCAGTACTTC	CASSLGTSGGAVEQYF
TRBV7-9	TRBJ2-3	14	TRBD1	NA	TGTGCCAGCAGCTTACCAGGGGGCAAAGATACGCAGTATTTT	CASSLPGGKDTQYF
TRBV3-1/TRBV3-2	TRBJ1-5	17	NA	NA	TGTGCCAGCAGCTCTTGGGGGGGTGCTGGTAGCAATCAGCCCCAGCATTTT	CASSSWGGAGSNQPQHF
TRBV19	TRBJ1-5	12	NA	few	TGTGCCAGTAGGGGGTCGACAGACCCCCAGCATTTT	CASRGSTDPQHF
TRBV10-3	TRBJ1-4	15	NA	NA	TGTGCCATCAGTGAAGGGACTGCGACTAGGCAAAAACTGTTTTTT	CAISEGTATRQKLFF
TRBV28	TRBJ2-7	13	TRBD2	NA	TGTGCCAGCACCCCTAGCGGACCCTACGAGCAGTACTTC	CASTPSGPYEQYF
TRBV11-2	TRBJ2-3	15	TRBD2	NA	TGTGCCAGCAGCCCTCAACTAGCGGGGGGGCCTACGCAGTATTTT	CASSPQLAGGPTQYF
TRBV6-6	TRBJ1-2	13	TRBD1	once	TGTGCCAGCAGTTACACAGGGGTCTATGGCTACACCTTC	CASSYTGVYGYTF
TRBV18	TRBJ1-5	15	NA	NA	TGTGCCAGCTCACCCACCAGGGGTCGGAATCAGCCCCAGCATTTT	CASSPTRGRNQPQHF
TRBV28	TRBJ2-1	13	NA	once	TGTGCCAGCAGGCAGGGTATCCACAATGAGCAGTTCTTC	CASRQGIHNEQFF
TRBV30	TRBJ2-2	14	NA	few	TGTGCCTGGAGTGGGGTAGCGAGGACCGGGGAGCTGTTTTTT	CAWSGVARTGELFF
TRBV9	TRBJ2-7	15	TRBD2	once	TGTGCCAGCAGCGTAACTAGCGCGAGCTCCTACGAGCAGTACTTC	CASSVTSASSYEQYF
TRBV3-1/TRBV3-2	TRBJ2-7	14	NA	once	TGTGCCAGCAGCTCCGACCGGAAGGAGTTGGAGCAGTACTTC	CASSSDRKELEQYF
TRBV7-9	TRBJ2-5	14	NA	NA	TGTGCCAGCAGGACGGCAGGACAGCAAGAGACCCAGTACTTC	CASRTAGQQETQYF
TRBV5-1	TRBJ2-7	14	TRBD1	NA	TGCGCCAGCAGTTACCAACAGGGGCCCCACGAGCAGTACTTC	CASSYQQGPHEQYF
TRBV6-5	TRBJ2-4	12	TRBD1	NA	TGTGCCAGCACCCGGGACAGGGGGATTCAGTACTTC	CASTRDRGIQYF
TRBV5-1	TRBJ2-5	14	NA	NA	TGCGCCAGCAGCCCAGGTGGTGCCCCAGAGACCCAGTACTTC	CASSPGGAPETQYF
TRBV9	TRBJ2-3	18	TRBD2	NA	TGTGCCAGCAGCGTAGCCACGGGGGGGACGGGTCCCGGAGATACGCAGTATTTT	CASSVATGGTGPGDTQYF
TRBV7-7	TRBJ1-4	15	TRBD1	NA	TGTGCCAGCAGCTTAGGGACAGGGGGTCATGAAAAACTGTTTTTT	CASSLGTGGHEKLFF
TRBV10-3	TRBJ1-1	14	TRBD1	NA	TGTGCCATCAGCCTCGGACAGGGGCGGACTGAAGCTTTCTTT	CAISLGQGRTEAFF
TRBV28	TRBJ2-1	16	NA	NA	TGTGCCAGCAGTTTCTCCTTGGGGGGAGCCTACAATGAGCAGTTCTTC	CASSFSLGGAYNEQFF
TRBV4-1	TRBJ2-7	13	NA	once	TGCGCCAGCAGCCAACTGGGGCTTGGCGAGCAGTACTTC	CASSQLGLGEQYF
TRBV9	TRBJ2-3	16	TRBD1	NA	TGTGCCAGCAGCCCAGGGGGAAGCGGCGGTGCAGATACGCAGTATTTT	CASSPGGSGGADTQYF
TRBV6-5	TRBJ1-1	14	NA	NA	TGTGCCAGCCGAACCTACGCGGGGTACACTGAAGCTTTCTTT	CASRTYAGYTEAFF
TRBV7-3	TRBJ2-1	13	NA	once	TGTGCCAGCAGCTCCCAGAGGGGAGGTGAGCAGTTCTTC	CASSSQRGGEQFF
TRBV4-1	TRBJ1-2	17	TRBD1	NA	TGCGCCAGCAGCCGTGAGACAGGGCGGCTGAGTAAAGAGGGCTACACCTTC	CASSRETGRLSKEGYTF
TRBV27	TRBJ1-2	16	NA	NA	TGTGCCAGCAGTTTAAATGGGGACAACGACATCTATGGCTACACCTTC	CASSLNGDNDIYGYTF
TRBV27	TRBJ1-5	15	TRBD1	NA	TGTGCCAGCAGCTGGGACAGGGAAAAAGGTCAGCCCCAGCATTTT	CASSWDREKGQPQHF
TRBV6-5	TRBJ2-7	13	TRBD2	NA	TGTGCCAGCAGTCGGACTAGCAGCTACGAGCAGTACTTC	CASSRTSSYEQYF
TRBV20-1	TRBJ2-7	16	TRBD1	NA	TGCAGTGCTAGTCAGCCAGGGGGTAGCCCGTCCTACGAGCAGTACTTC	CSASQPGGSPSYEQYF
TRBV5-1	TRBJ1-2	14	NA	NA	TGCGCCAGCAGCTTGGAGGGGGTTAGTGGTGGCTACACCTTC	CASSLEGVSGGYTF
TRBV5-1	TRBJ2-2	15	TRBD1	once	TGCGCCAGCAGCTTGGCCGCGCAGGGGGTCGGGGAGCTGTTTTTT	CASSLAAQGVGELFF
TRBV7-8	TRBJ2-7	16	NA	NA	TGTGCCAGCAGCTTAGCGGGCCGGTACTCTTCCTACGAGCAGTACTTC	CASSLAGRYSSYEQYF
TRBV28	TRBJ1-6	14	NA	NA	TGTGCCAGCAGAATAGGCAGGGGCTATTCACCCCTCCACTTT	CASRIGRGYSPLHF
TRBV7-8	TRBJ2-5	17	NA	NA	TGTGCCAGCAGCAAGACCCGGTTGGCGGTCCACCAAGAGACCCAGTACTTC	CASSKTRLAVHQETQYF
TRBV25-1	TRBJ1-4	13	NA	NA	TGTGCCAGCAGTAGAGGGGGTAATGAAAAACTGTTTTTT	CASSRGGNEKLFF
TRBV5-1	TRBJ2-5	16	TRBD2	NA	TGCGCCAGCAGCTGGGGGGCGGGAGGGCCGCGAGAGACCCAGTACTTC	CASSWGAGGPRETQYF